Shown below are 26 T cell receptor beta chains from a single sample sequenced in a study of control samples from healthy donors and cancer patients. Some clones are missing from TCRdb's copy, which holds only in-frame ones; the method was immunoSEQ multiplex PCR. The table has more than 95,000 clones, about 93% seen once. Sequencing used blood. These TCRs come from a young man in good health.

The V call is TRBV5-4, the J call TRBJ1-2; D is ambiguous. Germline V gene lookup returns CDR1 SGHNT and CDR2 YYREEE (reference sequence). The CDR3 consists of 12 residues. V dropped 3 bases and J dropped 8 bases, with 11 bases sitting between them. CDR3 in DNA: TGTGCCAGCAGCTCCGACGAACTAGGCTACACCTTC. Translated, it gives CASSSDELGYTF.

This sequence joins TRBV19 and TRBJ1-4, with a weak D call TRBD1 (5 bases). The V gene's germline CDR1 is LNHDA and CDR2 SQIVND (reference sequence). This CDR3 has 17 residues. V gave up 5 bases and J gave up 7 bases, with 23 bases separating them. CDR3 sequence reads: CASSSPGPQPGGEKLFF. In DNA form, the CDR3 reads TGTGCCAGTAGTTCACCGGGACCCCAACCCGGCGGTGAAAAACTGTTTTTT.

The J gene is TRBJ1-1, the V gene TRBV30; TRBD1 aligns across 12 bases. The CDR3 is 13 amino acids. The germline gives CDR1 GTSNPN, CDR2 SVGIG (reference sequence). The ends lost 5 bases at V and 11 bases at J; junction bases unmatched: 9. CDR3 DNA: TGTGCCTGGTCCCTGGGACAGGGGGCAGGGGCTTTCTTT. It is translated as CAWSLGQGAGAFF.

V usage is TRBV19 and J usage is TRBJ1-6, with D uncertain. The CDR3 consists of 14 residues. Trimming left V 5 bases short and J 8 bases short, with 13 bases between. Germline-derived CDR1 and CDR2 are LNHDA and SQIVND (reference sequence). The CDR3 bases are TGTGCCAGTAGTGGTACAGCCAGGCATTCACCCCTCCACTTT. Translated: CASSGTARHSPLHF.

The CDR3 DNA sequence: TGTGCCAGCAGCGGAGGCTTGCGGGGGGGTAATTCAGTGGAGACCCAGTACTTC. Amino acid sequence: CASSGGLRGGNSVETQYF. V is TRBV5-5 and J is TRBJ2-5; 9 bases fit TRBD2. V gave up 4 bases and J gave up 5 bases; unmatched junction bases: 18. Germline CDR1 reads SGHKS; CDR2 reads YYEKEE (reference sequence). This CDR3 is 18 amino acids long.

J is TRBJ1-2 and V is TRBV6-6, with unresolved D. The CDR3 sequence is 13 residues long. The V end was cut by 2 bases, the J end by 4 bases, with 8 bases between. Germline CDR1 and CDR2: MNHNY and SVGAGI (reference sequence). CDR3 in DNA: TGTGCCAGCAGTTACGACCCTCGCTATGGCTACACCTTC. Encoded protein: CASSYDPRYGYTF.

This clone was observed once. The chain combines TRBV27 with TRBJ1-5, with D unclear. Germline-derived CDR1 and CDR2 are MNHEY and SMNVEV (reference sequence). Trimming took off 8 bases at V and 10 bases at J, with 9 bases between the two ends. This CDR3 contains 10 residues. The CDR3 bases are TGTGCCAGCGGCGCGAGACCCCAGCATTTT. Translated: CASGARPQHF.

This clone has only one observation. The chain links TRBV19 to TRBJ2-6, with 11 bases lining up with TRBD1. The germline gives CDR1 LNHDA, CDR2 SQIVND (reference sequence). V was clipped by 5 bases and J by 0 bases; unmatched bases: 12. The CDR3 contains 20 residues. The CDR3 nucleotides are TGTGCCAGTAGTCCCCCTGCTGGGACAGGGGGAATCTCTGGGGCCAACGTCCTGACTTTC. Translating gives CASSPPAGTGGISGANVLTF.

The gene calls are TRBV12-3 or TRBV12-4 and TRBJ2-7; a weak D match, TRBD1 (6 bases). The CDR3 has 13 amino acids. Between the trimmed V and J ends, which lost 5 bases and 2 bases, there was a span of 10 bases. The chain's CDR3 is CASSEQGTYEQYF. The CDR3 DNA follows: TGTGCCAGCAGTGAACAGGGCACCTACGAGCAGTACTTC.

The V call is TRBV10-3, the J call TRBJ2-7; TRBD2 is a possible D gene (5 bases). The CDR3 totals 14 residues. From germline, CDR1 is ENHRY and CDR2 SYGVKD. Trimming cost V 7 bases and J 1 base, with 14 bases left between them. The CDR3 sequence: CAITGNQGSYEQYF. In DNA, the CDR3 is TGTGCCATCACGGGGAACCAAGGTTCCTACGAGCAGTACTTC.

The chain has TRBV19 and TRBJ2-1; 8 nucleotides line up with TRBD2. Germline values: CDR1 LNHDA, CDR2 SQIVND (reference sequence). The length of the CDR3 is 14 residues. V shed 7 bases, J shed 7 bases, and the junction held 9 bases outside the gene matches. DNA of the CDR3: TGTGCCAGTATTAAGGGGGGCGGGGGGAATGAGCAGTTCTTC. Amino acid sequence: CASIKGGGGNEQFF.

This sequence joins TRBV15 and TRBJ2-7; 8 nucleotides match TRBD2. Per the germline V gene, CDR1 is LNHNV and CDR2 is YYDKDF (reference sequence). V lost 0 bases, J lost 4 bases, and 5 bases stayed unmatched. This CDR3 region has 15 residues. The CDR3 here is CATSREGAGGYEQYV. DNA of the CDR3: TGTGCCACCAGCAGAGAGGGGGCGGGGGGATACGAGCAGTACGTC.

V is TRBV3-1 (or the pseudogene TRBV3-2) and J is TRBJ1-6; D gene uncertain. The germline gives CDR1 LGHDT, CDR2 YNNKEL (reference sequence). Between the trimmed V and J ends, which lost 0 bases and 6 bases, there was a span of 12 bases. CDR3 length: 16 residues. DNA for the CDR3: TGTGCCAGCAGCCAAGATACGGCCGGAGGTAATTCACCCCTCCACTTT. Translating gives CASSQDTAGGNSPLHF.

The chain employs TRBV10-3 and TRBJ1-6; 9 bases are shared with TRBD1. Trimming at V came to 6 bases and at J to 6 bases, leaving 9 bases not matched to a gene. Per germline, CDR1 ENHRY and CDR2 SYGVKD. CDR3 size: 16 residues. The CDR3 spells CAIRRGQGAGNSPLHF. The CDR3 DNA reads as TGTGCCATCAGAAGGGGACAGGGAGCGGGTAATTCACCCCTCCACTTT.

This clone was detected once. The rearrangement uses TRBV18 and TRBJ1-3; D might be TRBD1 (5 bases). Germline V lookup: CDR1 KGHSH, CDR2 LQKENI. V lost 6 bases and J lost 0, with 12 bases in between. The length of the CDR3 is 15 residues. CDR3: CASSPGLSSGNTIYF. The CDR3 DNA sequence: TGTGCCAGCTCGCCGGGACTTAGCTCTGGAAACACCATATATTTT. Combining the CDR3 with reference TRBV18 and TRBJ1-3 gives the whole variable domain NAGVMQNPRHLVRRRGQEARLRCSPMKGHSHVYWYRQLPEEGLKFMVYLQKENIIDESGMPKERFSAEFPKEGPSILRIQQVVRGDSAAYFCASSPGLSSGNTIYFGEGSWLTVV.

The chain combines TRBV3-1 (or the pseudogene TRBV3-2) with TRBJ2-2; 7 bases map to TRBD1. Per the germline V gene, CDR1 is LGHDT and CDR2 is YNNKEL (reference sequence). Trimming cost V 4 bases and J 6 bases; bases outside gene matches: 14. The CDR3 covers 17 residues. The CDR3 bases are TGTGCCAGCAGCCTGAGACAGGGTCTGTTTCGGGCCGGGGAGCTGTTTTTT. This codes for CASSLRQGLFRAGELFF.

This chain joins TRBV6-6 and TRBJ2-3; TRBD1 or TRBD2 may be the D gene (5 bases each). The CDR3 contains 20 residues. V lost 5 bases and J lost 2, with 29 bases in between. Germline CDR1 and CDR2: MNHNY and SVGAGI (reference sequence). This CDR3 is CASSLTAPSGSGWITDTQYF. CDR3 nucleotide sequence: TGTGCCAGCAGTCTTACGGCCCCCTCAGGGAGCGGCTGGATCACAGATACGCAGTATTTT.

The J gene is TRBJ2-7, the V gene TRBV10-2; D may correspond to TRBD1 or TRBD2 (5 bases each). CDR1 and CDR2 (germline): WSHSY, SAAADI. Trimming cost V 2 bases and J 7 bases, with 15 bases left between them. This CDR3 has 14 residues. The CDR3 sequence is CASSERSGRSEQYV. The CDR3 DNA reads TGCGCCAGCAGTGAGCGTTCGGGACGTTCGGAGCAGTACGTC.

V usage is TRBV6-5 and J usage is TRBJ2-4; TRBD2 is a possible D gene (5 bases). The CDR3 is 16 residues long. Germline lookup yields CDR1 MNHEY and CDR2 SVGAGI. Trimming took 0 bases from V and 3 from J, leaving 12 bases between them. The CDR3 is CASSYSLRGGKNIQYF. The DNA for the CDR3 is TGTGCCAGCAGTTACTCATTACGGGGTGGCAAAAACATTCAGTACTTC.

The gene calls are TRBV13 and TRBJ1-2, with D perhaps TRBD1 (5 bases). V was pared by 0 bases and J by 3 bases, with 5 bases between. This CDR3 contains 13 residues. CDR1 and CDR2 from the germline V gene are PRHDT and FYEKMQ (reference sequence). The CDR3 protein is CASSLGQDYGYTF. The CDR3 bases are TGTGCCAGCAGCTTAGGACAGGACTATGGCTACACCTTC.

CDR3 DNA sequence: TGTGCCATCAGTGAGATCAGCCCTAACTATGGCTACACCTTC. Amino acids: CAISEISPNYGYTF. The rearrangement uses TRBV10-3 and TRBJ1-2; unclear D gene. The CDR3 is made up of 14 amino acids. V was shortened by 2 bases and J by 0 bases, with 7 bases between the two germline ends. CDR1 and CDR2 (germline): ENHRY, SYGVKD.

The V gene is TRBV29-1, the J gene TRBJ2-1; 9 nucleotides agree with TRBD1. The junction had 10 bases not matched to a gene; V was cut back by 3 bases and J by 7 bases. Germline CDR1 reads SQVTM; CDR2 reads ANQGSEA. This CDR3 spans 15 amino acids. CDR3 region: CSVDSGTGIRNEQFF. The CDR3 DNA is TGCAGCGTTGATTCCGGGACAGGGATTCGGAATGAGCAGTTCTTC.

The rearrangement links TRBV5-4 to TRBJ2-7, with 8 nucleotides matching TRBD1. With V trimmed by 2 bases and J by 3 bases, 4 bases remained unmatched. Germline CDR1 SGHNT, CDR2 YYREEE (reference sequence). The CDR3 totals 14 residues. DNA of the CDR3: TGTGCCAGCAGCTTAGAAGACAGGGGCTACGAGCAGTACTTC. Residues: CASSLEDRGYEQYF. The full variable domain, its missing parts supplied by reference TRBV5-4 and TRBJ2-7, is ETGVTQSPTHLIKTRGQQVTLRCSSQSGHNTVSWYQQALGQGPQFIFQYYREEENGRGNFPPRFSGLQFPNYSSELNVNALELDDSALYLCASSLEDRGYEQYFGPGTRLTVT.

The chain uses TRBV2 and TRBJ2-5; TRBD1 or TRBD2 may be the D gene (6 bases each). Per germline, CDR1 SNHLY and CDR2 FYNNEI. The CDR3 loop spans 13 amino acids. The V and J ends lost 1 base and 4 bases respectively, with 7 bases between them. The DNA of the CDR3 is TGTGCCAGCAGTGAAGAGGGGGGAGAGACCCAGTACTTC. As protein: CASSEEGGETQYF.

The chain joins TRBV9 to TRBJ2-2; D unclear. The V gene lost 4 bases and the J gene lost 6 bases, with 10 bases spanning the gap. This CDR3 has 13 residues. Germline V lookup: CDR1 SGDLS, CDR2 YYNGEE. CDR3: CASSPSGAGELFF. CDR3 nucleotide sequence: TGTGCCAGCAGCCCCTCTGGGGCCGGGGAGCTGTTTTTT.

The CDR3 here is CAISETGGNEKLFF. CDR3 nucleotides: TGTGCCATCAGTGAGACAGGGGGAAATGAAAAACTGTTTTTT. The chain uses TRBV10-3 and TRBJ1-4; 8 bases match TRBD1. J was trimmed by 5 bases and V by 2 bases; bases with no gene match: 1. The germline V gene has CDR1 ENHRY and CDR2 SYGVKD. The CDR3 extends over 14 amino acids.